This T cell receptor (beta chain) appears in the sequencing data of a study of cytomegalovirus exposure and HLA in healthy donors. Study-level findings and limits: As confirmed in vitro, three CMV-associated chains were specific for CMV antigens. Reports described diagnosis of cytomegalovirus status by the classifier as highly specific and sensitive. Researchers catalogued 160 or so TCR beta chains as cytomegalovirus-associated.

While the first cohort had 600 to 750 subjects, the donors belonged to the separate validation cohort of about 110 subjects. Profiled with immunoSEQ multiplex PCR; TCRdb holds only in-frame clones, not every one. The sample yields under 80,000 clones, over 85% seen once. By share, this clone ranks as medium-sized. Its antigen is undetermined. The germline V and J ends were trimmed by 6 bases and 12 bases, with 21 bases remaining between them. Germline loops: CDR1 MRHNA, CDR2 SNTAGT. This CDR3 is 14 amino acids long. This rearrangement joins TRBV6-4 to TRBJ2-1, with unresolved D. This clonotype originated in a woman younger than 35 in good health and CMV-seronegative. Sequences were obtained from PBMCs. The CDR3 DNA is TGTGCCAGCAGCGGCGACGGAGAACTCGGGTCGCAGTTCTTC. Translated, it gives CASSGDGELGSQFF.